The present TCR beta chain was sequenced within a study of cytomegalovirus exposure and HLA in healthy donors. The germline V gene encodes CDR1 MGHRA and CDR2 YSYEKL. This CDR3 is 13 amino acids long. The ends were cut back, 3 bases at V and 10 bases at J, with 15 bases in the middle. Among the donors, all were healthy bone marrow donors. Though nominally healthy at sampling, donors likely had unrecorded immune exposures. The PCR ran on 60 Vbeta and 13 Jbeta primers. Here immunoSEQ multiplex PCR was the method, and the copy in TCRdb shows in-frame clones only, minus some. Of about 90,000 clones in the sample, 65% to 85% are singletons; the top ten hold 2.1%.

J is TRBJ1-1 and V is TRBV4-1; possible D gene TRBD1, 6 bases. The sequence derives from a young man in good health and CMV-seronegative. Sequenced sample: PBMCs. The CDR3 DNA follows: TGCGCCAGCAGCCATGCAGGGGCCGTAGTAGCTTTCTTT. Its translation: CASSHAGAVVAFF.